These T cell receptor beta chains were read from a single sample in a study of glioma-infiltrating T cells. TCRdb re-analysed the multiplex PCR reads in MiXCR, keeping a single row per CDR3 protein. The sample comprises about 89,000 distinct CDR3 sequences, around 23% of which are singletons, and 6.7% rests with the top ten. The sample consisted of glioma tissue, nonneoplastic brain tissue, or PBMCs (not recorded which). These receptors were obtained from a human donor with low-grade glioma or glioblastoma, undergoing nonglioma brain surgery, or in good health (not recorded which). The CDR3 runs from the conserved cysteine through the conserved F or W. A D gene is named only where the DNA matches it firmly. The size entry is marked missing in some rows and otherwise reads once, few, many or a size class.

CDR3aa | CDR3nt | v_gene | abundance | j_gene | d_gene
CSAGAGTGWIVQNTEAFF | TGCAGTGCTGGCGCCGGGACAGGGTGGATAGTCCAGAACACTGAAGCTTTCTTT | TRBV20-1 | many | TRBJ1-1 | TRBD1
CISNSAGGAYNEQFF | TGTATCAGCAATTCCGCGGGGGGCGCCTACAATGAGCAGTTCTTC | TRBV6-6 | NA | TRBJ2-1 | TRBD2
CSVDVETQYF | TGCAGCGTTGACGTAGAGACCCAGTACTTC | TRBV29-1 | NA | TRBJ2-5 | NA
CASSQDGPGPTQPQHF | TGCGCCAGCAGCCAAGATGGGCCGGGGCCTACTCAGCCCCAGCATTTT | TRBV4-1 | many | TRBJ1-5 | NA
CSVDNSGRRYNEQFF | TGCAGCGTTGACAATAGCGGGAGAAGGTACAATGAGCAGTTCTTC | TRBV29-1 | NA | TRBJ2-1 | TRBD2
CSVDPGSSYNEQFF | TGCAGCGTTGATCCGGGAAGCTCCTACAATGAGCAGTTCTTC | TRBV29-1 | NA | TRBJ2-1 | NA
CASSEAGRGTEAFF | TGTGCCAGCAGTGAAGCGGGTAGGGGCACTGAAGCTTTCTTT | TRBV2 | many | TRBJ1-1 | NA
CASSLNPGNQPQHF | TGCGCCAGCAGCTTGAACCCAGGGAACCAGCCCCAGCATTTT | TRBV5-1 | few | TRBJ1-5 | NA
CAINEGYGYTF | TGTGCCATCAATGAGGGCTATGGCTACACCTTC | TRBV10-3 | many | TRBJ1-2 | NA
CSATGTRGYEQYF | TGCAGTGCAACCGGGACTAGAGGCTACGAGCAGTACTTC | TRBV20-1 | NA | TRBJ2-7 | TRBD2
CASSRYRHRALTGELFF | TGTGCCAGCAGCCGGTACCGGCACAGGGCCCTCACCGGGGAGCTGTTTTTT | TRBV3-1 | NA | TRBJ2-2 | NA
CASIGQYTEAFF | TGTGCCAGCATCGGACAGTACACTGAAGCTTTCTTT | TRBV6-1 | many | TRBJ1-1 | NA
CASSLTGTVTEAFF | TGCGCCAGCAGCTTAACAGGGACCGTCACTGAAGCTTTCTTT | TRBV5-1 | many | TRBJ1-1 | NA
CASSVPGRGQPQHF | TGCGCCAGCAGTGTACCGGGGAGGGGGCAGCCCCAGCATTTT | TRBV10-2 | NA | TRBJ1-5 | NA
CASSLGLDTEQFF | TGTGCCAGCAGCTTGGGGCTGGATACTGAGCAGTTCTTC | TRBV5-4 | few | TRBJ2-1 | NA
CASTPGQEETQYF | TGTGCCAGCACACCGGGACAGGAAGAGACCCAGTACTTC | TRBV18 | many | TRBJ2-5 | TRBD1
CASRRRGGYYNEQFF | TGTGCCAGCAGGAGGCGCGGGGGGTATTACAATGAGCAGTTCTTC | TRBV6-2/TRBV6-3 | many | TRBJ2-1 | TRBD2
CSAKDRVGYGYNSPLHF | TGCAGTGCGAAGGACAGGGTTGGCTATGGGTATAATTCACCCCTCCACTTT | TRBV20-1 | many | TRBJ1-6 | TRBD1
CASSSYPGRQETQYF | TGTGCCAGCAGCTCCTACCCGGGCAGACAAGAGACCCAGTACTTC | TRBV2 | NA | TRBJ2-5 | NA
CASSLGDRAVQYF | TGCGCCAGCAGCTTGGGGGACAGGGCTGTGCAGTACTTC | TRBV5-1 | NA | TRBJ2-7 | TRBD1
CASSSYPSRGATEAFF | TGCGCCAGCAGCTCCTACCCGTCCAGGGGGGCCACTGAAGCTTTCTTT | TRBV5-1 | few | TRBJ1-1 | TRBD1
CASRPQGVRNTGELFF | TGTGCCAGCAGACCCCAGGGAGTGCGAAACACCGGGGAGCTGTTTTTT | TRBV7-9 | many | TRBJ2-2 | NA
CASSLGPAGDEQFF | TGTGCCAGCAGCCTAGGGCCAGCGGGGGATGAGCAGTTCTTC | TRBV7-8 | many | TRBJ2-1 | TRBD2
CASRYYAGTGGGYTF | TGTGCCAGCAGATACTATGCCGGGACAGGGGGTGGCTACACCTTC | TRBV27 | many | TRBJ1-2 | TRBD1
CSARQAYEQYF | TGCAGTGCTAGACAGGCCTACGAGCAGTACTTC | TRBV20-1 | many | TRBJ2-7 | NA
CASILRLPAGTQYF | TGTGCCAGCATATTACGACTTCCAGCGGGTACGCAGTATTTT | TRBV6-2/TRBV6-3 | medium-sized | TRBJ2-3 | NA
CATSDDASSGTDTQYF | TGTGCCACCAGTGATGACGCTTCTTCGGGCACAGATACGCAGTATTTT | TRBV24-1 | many | TRBJ2-3 | NA
CASSNDRLNQPQHF | TGTGCCAGTAGCAACGACAGGCTTAATCAGCCCCAGCATTTT | TRBV19 | many | TRBJ1-5 | NA
CASSLSSGNTEAFF | TGTGCCAGCAGCTTATCTAGTGGAAACACTGAAGCTTTCTTT | TRBV13 | few | TRBJ1-1 | NA
CSAREHRGSSNQPQHF | TGCAGTGCTAGAGAACACCGGGGTTCTAGCAATCAGCCCCAGCATTTT | TRBV20-1 | many | TRBJ1-5 | NA
CASSIPIEQYF | TGTGCCAGTAGTATCCCCATCGAGCAGTACTTC | TRBV19 | many | TRBJ2-7 | NA
CASSVYTEGFF | TGTGCCAGTAGTGTATACACCGAAGGTTTCTTT | TRBV19 | once | TRBJ1-1 | NA
CASSLPGLYEQYF | TGTGCCAGCAGCCTCCCCGGGTTATACGAGCAGTACTTC | TRBV7-2 | many | TRBJ2-7 | NA
CASSRDRTYEQYF | TGCGCCAGCAGCCGGGACAGGACCTACGAGCAGTACTTC | TRBV4-1 | many | TRBJ2-7 | TRBD1
CASSFGSSPTYEQYF | TGTGCCAGCAGCTTTGGGAGTAGCCCCACCTACGAGCAGTACTTC | TRBV11-3 | few | TRBJ2-7 | NA
CSARDRNTEAFF | TGCAGTGCCCGAGATAGAAACACTGAAGCTTTCTTT | TRBV20-1 | many | TRBJ1-1 | NA
CASSLVRPGQGYYSYEQYF | TGTGCCAGCAGCTTAGTTCGGCCGGGACAGGGTTATTATTCCTACGAGCAGTACTTC | TRBV13 | few | TRBJ2-7 | TRBD1
CASSYQGARNQPQHF | TGTGCCAGCAGTTACCAGGGGGCACGGAATCAGCCCCAGCATTTT | TRBV27 | many | TRBJ1-5 | TRBD1
CASSLVDRNYGYTF | TGTGCCAGCAGCTTGGTGGACCGCAACTATGGCTACACCTTC | TRBV5-6 | NA | TRBJ1-2 | NA
CSAGNVLQDQPQHF | TGCAGTGCCGGGAACGTATTACAGGATCAGCCCCAGCATTTT | TRBV20-1 | medium-sized | TRBJ1-5 | NA
CATSRDRISGANVLTF | TGTGCCACCAGCAGAGATCGAATCTCTGGGGCCAACGTCCTGACTTTC | TRBV15 | many | TRBJ2-6 | NA
CSAPGLEGRTQYF | TGCAGTGCTCCGGGACTAGAGGGTCGTACCCAGTACTTC | TRBV20-1 | many | TRBJ2-5 | TRBD2
CASSPPSNTEAFF | TGTGCCAGCTCACCACCGTCGAACACTGAAGCTTTCTTT | TRBV18 | many | TRBJ1-1 | NA
CASSRNSGGAETQYF | TGTGCCAGCAGTAGAAATAGCGGGGGGGCCGAGACCCAGTACTTC | TRBV2 | many | TRBJ2-5 | TRBD2
CASSDLGTGTTDTQYF | TGCGCCAGCAGTGACCTAGGGACAGGGACCACAGATACGCAGTATTTT | TRBV10-1 | many | TRBJ2-3 | TRBD1
CASGHSNKNTEAFF | TGCGCCAGCGGTCACAGTAACAAGAACACTGAAGCTTTCTTT | TRBV5-1 | many | TRBJ1-1 | NA
CASSQENNRDTQYF | TGTGCCAGCAGCCAAGAAAATAACAGAGATACGCAGTATTTT | TRBV14 | few | TRBJ2-3 | NA
CASTHDRKSSYNEQFF | TGTGCCAGCACCCACGACAGGAAGAGTTCCTACAATGAGCAGTTCTTC | TRBV12-3/TRBV12-4 | few | TRBJ2-1 | NA
CASLDRGWENTEAFF | TGCGCCAGCCTTGACAGGGGGTGGGAGAACACTGAAGCTTTCTTT | TRBV10-2 | many | TRBJ1-1 | TRBD1
CSAGMADYTF | TGCAGTGCAGGAATGGCGGACTACACCTTC | TRBV20-1 | many | TRBJ1-2 | NA
CASSSGGTDTQYF | TGTGCCAGCAGTTCTGGGGGCACAGATACGCAGTATTTT | TRBV6-1 | many | TRBJ2-3 | NA
CAISEVKGAPDTEAFF | TGTGCCATCAGTGAGGTGAAGGGGGCGCCGGACACTGAAGCTTTCTTT | TRBV10-3 | many | TRBJ1-1 | TRBD1
CASSISGTGGYTF | TGCGCCAGCAGCATCTCCGGGACAGGGGGCTACACCTTC | TRBV5-1 | many | TRBJ1-2 | TRBD1
CATGRALEMETQYF | TGTGCCACCGGCCGGGCCCTAGAGATGGAGACCCAGTACTTC | TRBV6-1 | many | TRBJ2-5 | NA
CARSQERVSRHYEQYF | TGTGCCAGGAGCCAAGAGCGGGTCTCACGACACTACGAGCAGTACTTC | TRBV14 | NA | TRBJ2-7 | NA
CASSSGGDSYEQYF | TGTGCCAGCAGCTCAGGGGGGGACTCCTACGAGCAGTACTTC | TRBV11-2 | NA | TRBJ2-7 | NA
CSARDFSGQGQYF | TGCAGTGCTAGAGATTTTAGCGGACAGGGGCAGTATTTT | TRBV20-1 | many | TRBJ2-3 | TRBD1
CASSLDRARSSPLHF | TGTGCCAGCAGCTTAGACAGGGCTAGGAGTTCACCCCTCCACTTT | TRBV7-8 | many | TRBJ1-6 | NA
CSARVGETQYF | TGCAGTGCTAGAGTCGGAGAGACCCAGTACTTC | TRBV20-1 | many | TRBJ2-5 | NA
CASSQGRQVGYGYTF | TGTGCCAGCAGCCAAGGTCGGCAGGTCGGCTATGGCTACACCTTC | TRBV3-1 | many | TRBJ1-2 | NA